These 2 T cell receptor beta chains came from one sample sequenced in a study of vaccination effects on CD4 cells after COVID-19 (dated 2022 in TCRdb). After around 11 days of culture, CD4+ T cells were isolated with the EasySep CD4+ T cell isolation kit. The library came from the immunoSEQ multiplex PCR assay. Here the immuneACCESS table is served through TCRdb, limited to in-frame sequences with V and J called. Missing clones are a known gap in these copies; in checked studies unresolved V genes cover under half, and the rest lacks a known reason. This sample lists more than 30,000 clones; roughly 79% were detected once. Approximately 2.9% of the sample lies in the top ten. These TCRs' antigens remain unknown. Sample: CD4+ T cells from PBMCs cultured without peptide, taken before COVID-19 vaccination. The receptor set was obtained from a human donor who received a COVID-19 vaccine.

The CDR3, as DNA: TGTGCCAGCTCACCATCGGGCAGAAATCAGCCCCAGCATTTT. Translating gives CASSPSGRNQPQHF. V usage is TRBV18 and J usage is TRBJ1-5; no definite D call. The V gene lost 2 bases and the J gene lost 4 bases, with 9 bases spanning the gap. Germline V gene lookup returns CDR1 KGHSH and CDR2 LQKENI. CDR3 length: 14 residues.

This chain uses TRBV7-8 with TRBJ2-5, with 10 bases matching TRBD2. With 2 bases clipped from V and 4 bases from J, the junction kept 13 bases outside the gene matches. Germline CDR1 is SGHVS and CDR2 is FQNEAQ. The CDR3 contains 18 residues. The CDR3 DNA reads as TGTGCCAGCAGCTTACGGCAGGTCCCAGCGGGAGGGACAGAGACCCAGTACTTC. It encodes CASSLRQVPAGGTETQYF.